The clone carrying this T cell receptor beta chain came up once. This sample was included in a study of OX40 agonist ivuxolimab in advanced cancers. Clones were read by immunoSEQ multiplex PCR, and TCRdb kept only the in-frame ones, dropping some. The table records 65,000 to 95,000 clones, just over 85% of them present only once. The CDR3 has 15 residues. The germline V gene has CDR1 MDHEN and CDR2 SYDVKM. The V gene end was trimmed by 5 bases and the J gene end by 8 bases; junction bases not matched to a gene: 11. The sequence derives from an adult with an advanced solid tumor such as melanoma, head and neck, liver or kidney cancer. This material consisted of CD4+ or CD8+ T cells sorted from blood, taken in a trial of the OX40 agonist ivuxolimab. The chain joins TRBV28 to TRBJ1-2; 10 bases are shared with TRBD1. The CDR3 region has the DNA TGTGCCAGCAGTACAATTGGACAGGGGGACAAAGGCTACACCTTC. Translation: CASSTIGQGDKGYTF.